Below are 13 T cell receptor beta chains sequenced from a single sample in a study of cytomegalovirus exposure and HLA in healthy donors. Primers for the PCR totalled 60 Vbeta and 13 Jbeta. Clones were read by immunoSEQ multiplex PCR, and TCRdb kept only the in-frame ones, dropping some. This table has 150,000 or so clones, around 81% appearing once. Sequencing used PBMCs. Source of these receptors: a middle-aged woman in good health and CMV-seronegative.

This rearrangement joins TRBV7-2 to TRBJ1-1, with D possibly matching TRBD1 (5 bases). This CDR3 has 13 amino acids. CDR1 is SGHTA and CDR2 is FQGNSA in the germline V gene. V lost 2 bases and J lost 3, with 7 bases in between. DNA for the CDR3: TGTGCCAGCAGCTTAAAAGGGGACACTGAAGCTTTCTTT. Residues: CASSLKGDTEAFF.

This clone was detected a few times. V is TRBV5-1 and J is TRBJ1-5; no firm D call. Germline V gene data show CDR1 as SGHRS and CDR2 as YFSETQ. CDR3 size: 15 residues. V lost 0 bases and J lost 1, with 8 bases in between. This CDR3 is CASSLGGLSNQPQHF. Written as DNA, the CDR3 is TGCGCCAGCAGCTTGGGAGGGTTGAGCAATCAGCCCCAGCATTTT.

This chain uses TRBV7-8 with TRBJ2-7; D is uncertain. Germline CDR1 is SGHVS and CDR2 is FQNEAQ. Trimming stripped 0 bases from V and 5 bases from J, with 11 bases between. The CDR3 has 14 residues. The CDR3 DNA reads as TGTGCCAGCAGCTTAGCCTCAAGCTTACACGAGCAGTACTTC. This sequence encodes CASSLASSLHEQYF.

The chain joins TRBV28 to TRBJ2-7; 12 nucleotides agree with TRBD1. This CDR3 is 16 amino acids long. From germline, CDR1 is MDHEN and CDR2 SYDVKM. J lost 5 bases, V lost 2 bases, and 7 bases had no gene match. The CDR3 coding sequence is TGTGCCAGCAGTTTAGGGACAGGGGGCGGGTTACACGAGCAGTACTTC. It specifies CASSLGTGGGLHEQYF.

This clone has a handful of counts. The chain couples TRBV7-9 to TRBJ1-5; 9 positions agree with TRBD1. V shed 1 base, J shed 5 bases, and the junction held 0 bases outside the gene matches. Germline assignment: CDR1 SEHNR and CDR2 FQNEAQ (reference sequence). This CDR3 comprises 14 residues. The CDR3 DNA follows: TGTGCCAGCAGCTTAGGGGACAGGGATCAGCCCCAGCATTTT. It is translated as CASSLGDRDQPQHF.

This clone was detected a few times. V gene TRBV5-1 combines with J gene TRBJ1-3; 8 bases match TRBD1. CDR1 and CDR2 (germline): SGHRS, YFSETQ. Unmatched junction bases numbered 2, after V lost 2 bases and J lost 4 bases. The CDR3 spans 14 residues. The CDR3 here is CASSLRTGGNTIYF. Written as DNA, the CDR3 is TGCGCCAGCAGCTTACGGACAGGGGGAAACACCATATATTTT.

V and J are TRBV18 and TRBJ2-1; D unclear. The CDR3 spans 12 residues. V was shortened by 5 bases and J by 5 bases, with 7 bases between the two germline ends. CDR1 is KGHSH and CDR2 is LQKENI in the germline V gene. CDR3 bases: TGTGCCAGCTCATCTCCCGACAATGAGCAGTTCTTC. Its protein is CASSSPDNEQFF.

As for this clone: The junction differs from germline at one of its ends, possibly a read error. The V call is TRBV30, the J call TRBJ1-5; D ambiguous. The germline CDR1 and CDR2 sequences are GTSNPN and SVGIG (reference sequence). CDR3 size: 14 residues. CDR3 loop: CAWGKASTGQPRHF. Here the CDR3 DNA reads TGTGCCTGGGGCAAAGCTTCTACGGGTCAGCCCCGGCATTTT.

The chain links TRBV5-8 to TRBJ1-2; D perhaps matches TRBD1 (5 bases). CDR3 length: 13 residues. V lost 4 bases and J lost 6, with 13 bases in between. Germline assignment: CDR1 SGHTS and CDR2 YDEGEE. The CDR3 bases are TGTGCCAGCAGCCACTTTCGGGGGAATGGCTACACCTTC. This codes for CASSHFRGNGYTF.

This rearrangement joins TRBV28 to TRBJ2-2; 8 bases line up with TRBD2. CDR1 and CDR2 from the germline V gene are MDHEN and SYDVKM. This CDR3 comprises 15 residues. Trimming took 7 bases from V and 6 from J; bases not matched to a gene: 10. CDR3 protein: CASTPSGRRSGELFF. The CDR3 DNA is TGTGCCAGCACTCCCAGCGGGAGAAGATCCGGGGAGCTGTTTTTT.

The chain uses TRBV5-8 and TRBJ2-3; TRBD2 agrees at 10 bases. The ends lost 4 bases at V and 0 bases at J; junction bases unmatched: 8. The germline gives CDR1 SGHTS, CDR2 YDEGEE. CDR3 length: 17 residues. CDR3 residues: CASSRGTSASSTDTQYF. The CDR3 DNA sequence: TGTGCCAGCAGCCGGGGGACTAGCGCCTCTAGCACAGATACGCAGTATTTT. Full variable domain (missing parts from reference TRBV5-8 and TRBJ2-3): EAGVTQSPTHLIKTRGQQATLRCSPISGHTSVYWYQQALGLGLQFLLWYDEGEERNRGNFPPRFSGRQFPNYSSELNVNALELEDSALYLCASSRGTSASSTDTQYFGPGTRLTVL.

This chain joins TRBV28 and TRBJ1-1; 12 positions match TRBD1. V trimming: 8 bases; J trimming: 3 bases; junction bases outside the gene matches: 7. The CDR3 is made up of 15 amino acids. In germline, CDR1 is MDHEN, CDR2 SYDVKM. The CDR3 bases are TGTGCCAGCGGGGGGACAGGGGGCGGGTACACTGAAGCTTTCTTT. Translating gives CASGGTGGGYTEAFF.

This clone was picked up one time. This chain joins TRBV6-5 and TRBJ2-7; 7 bases are a match to TRBD1. The CDR3 totals 14 residues. The junction had 8 bases not matched to a gene; V was cut back by 2 bases and J by 7 bases. Germline-derived CDR1 and CDR2 are MNHEY and SVGAGI. The CDR3 coding sequence is TGTGCCAGCAGTTACGGTGGACAGGAAGGGGAGCAGTACTTC. This sequence encodes CASSYGGQEGEQYF.